The T cell receptor beta chain under discussion was sequenced for a study of cytomegalovirus exposure and HLA in healthy donors. The PCR used 60 Vbeta and 13 Jbeta primers. In the original analysis: Among the unique TCR beta chains that a later analysis counted, about 86 million in all, 10 million to 13 million were shared. This table comes from immunoSEQ multiplex PCR, and its TCRdb copy is limited to in-frame clones, with some not included. V, J and clone size are those of that table, while D and trimming were read from the DNA. The table includes more than 110,000 clones, about 74% detected once. Losses at the gene ends were 0 bases for V and 7 bases for J; bases not matched to a gene: 9. Per germline, CDR1 SGHRS and CDR2 YFSETQ. CDR3 length: 17 amino acids.

The TCR sequence derives from a woman between 45 and 65 years old in good health and CMV-seronegative. The source material was PBMCs. The chain uses TRBV5-1 and TRBJ1-6; 8 bases line up with TRBD1. The CDR3 sequence is CASSLGQGIGPNSPLHF. The CDR3 DNA sequence: TGCGCCAGCAGCTTGGGACAGGGGATAGGACCGAATTCACCCCTCCACTTT.